The rows below give T cell receptor beta chains drawn from one sample of a study of shared clonotypes between healthy human individuals. The protocol was immunoSEQ multiplex PCR, while the TCRdb copy is restricted to in-frame clones and leaves out a portion. In the table there are some 2,100,000 clones, roughly 91% of which are singletons. The source material was naive CD8+ T cells from PBMCs. All receptors derive from a man aged 18 to 29 in good health. Some clones in this sample may be carry-over from other donors' samples. Each CDR3 is given with its conserved first and last residue. Each record gives: D gene, J gene, V gene, CDR3 protein, CDR3 DNA. D genes are given only for firm matches.

>NA|TRBJ2-4|TRBV6-1
CASSEGRGENIQYF
TGTGCCAGCAGTGAAGGACGGGGAGAAAACATTCAGTACTTC
>TRBD2|TRBJ2-3|TRBV7-9
CASSLPRNLAGVADTQYF
TGTGCCAGCAGCCTACCCCGGAATCTAGCGGGAGTGGCAGATACGCAGTATTTT
>TRBD2|TRBJ2-7|TRBV4-3
CASSHSAGPYEQYF
TGCGCCAGCAGCCATTCAGCGGGACCCTACGAGCAGTACTTC
>NA|TRBJ2-3|TRBV9
CASSVFKTDTQYF
TGTGCCAGCAGCGTATTTAAAACAGATACGCAGTATTTT
>NA|TRBJ1-5|TRBV19
CATTLAGNQPQHF
TGTGCCACCACCTTAGCTGGCAATCAGCCCCAGCATTTT
>NA|TRBJ2-5|TRBV27
CASNPKTGTLETQYF
TGTGCCAGCAACCCAAAAACCGGGACGTTAGAGACCCAGTACTTC
>TRBD1|TRBJ1-1|TRBV5-6
CASSVGTGMITEAFF
TGTGCCAGCAGCGTGGGGACAGGCATGATTACTGAAGCTTTCTTT
>TRBD1|TRBJ1-5|TRBV27
CASSPGQGAFPQHF
TGTGCCAGCAGCCCTGGACAGGGGGCATTTCCCCAGCATTTT
>NA|TRBJ2-7|TRBV6-5
CASSYGSTGTYEQYF
TGTGCCAGCAGCTACGGATCGACAGGTACCTACGAGCAGTACTTC
>TRBD2|TRBJ2-3|TRBV18
CASSPKALAGVSPDTQYF
TGTGCCAGCTCACCGAAAGCACTAGCGGGAGTATCCCCAGATACGCAGTATTTT
>TRBD2|TRBJ2-7|TRBV11-2
CASSLSAGGPYEQYF
TGTGCCAGCAGCTTAAGTGCGGGAGGCCCCTACGAGCAGTACTTC
>TRBD2|TRBJ2-7|TRBV28
CASSSPLAGGSFYSYEQYF
TGTGCCAGCAGTTCACCGTTAGCGGGAGGGAGCTTTTATTCCTACGAGCAGTACTTC
>TRBD1|TRBJ2-5|TRBV28
CASSFRAETGAKETQYF
TGTGCCAGCAGTTTCAGGGCGGAGACAGGGGCGAAAGAGACCCAGTACTTC
>NA|TRBJ2-7|TRBV4-2
CASSQTDSSYEQYF
TGTGCCAGCAGCCAAACCGACAGTTCCTACGAGCAGTACTTC
>NA|TRBJ1-2|TRBV5-1
CASSLGLEGYTF
TGCGCCAGCAGCTTGGGGTTAGAGGGCTACACCTTC
>NA|TRBJ2-7|TRBV11-2
CASSLGGNSYEQYF
TGTGCCAGCAGCTTAGGGGGGAACTCCTACGAGCAGTACTTC